This T cell receptor (beta chain) was obtained from a study of Graves' ophthalmopathy and Graves' hyperthyroidism. General study findings and limits: Separation of ophthalmopathy from stable hyperthyroidism was achieved by a 13-signature model, at 85% to 90% sensitivity and just over 80% specificity.

The ends were cut back, 1 base at V and 7 bases at J, with 11 bases in the middle. Germline CDR1 is MDHEN and CDR2 is SYDVKM. This CDR3 comprises 13 residues. Ophthalmopathy cases showed moderate-to-severe activity, scoring CAS ≥3 and NOSPECS ≥4, with duration under 3 months. Other autoimmune diseases, uncontrolled infections, pregnancy or lactation ruled patients out of participation. This clonotype has at least ten counts. The antigen is unknown. The authors amplified TCR beta CDR3 regions, and they did so from RNA transcripts for repertoire sequencing. HTBI-primed first-round RT-PCR preceded second-round multiplex PCR. TCRdb ran MiXCR on the multiplex PCR reads and lists one entry per CDR3 protein. Of over 200,000 distinct CDR3 sequences listed, about 32% are singletons.

The genes are TRBV28 and TRBJ2-7; D is perhaps TRBD1 or TRBD2 (6 bases each). The receptor was derived from a man aged 50-60 years with Graves' ophthalmopathy. The sample consisted of peripheral blood. The DNA of the CDR3 is TGTGCCAGCAGTTTATCGGGGGCCGGGGAGCAGTACTTC. Translated: CASSLSGAGEQYF.